The rows below give T cell receptor beta chains drawn from one sample of a study of Graves' ophthalmopathy and Graves' hyperthyroidism. One entry per CDR3 protein, called by TCRdb with MiXCR from the multiplex PCR reads. The sample consists of a few hundred thousand distinct CDR3 sequences, roughly a sixth of them appearing once. The sample consisted of peripheral blood. The receptors were gathered from an adult man with Graves' ophthalmopathy. Both conserved end residues are part of each CDR3. A D gene is named only where the DNA matches it firmly. The size entry is marked missing in some rows and otherwise reads once, few, many or a size class.

d_call,clone_size,v_call,j_call,cdr3_aa,cdr3_nt
-,-,TRBV12-3/TRBV12-4,TRBJ1-1,CASSFGRQEGRFMNTEAFF,TGTGCCAGCAGTTTCGGGAGGCAGGAGGGAAGATTCATGAACACTGAAGCTTTCTTT
-,many,TRBV7-9,TRBJ2-6,CASSPRDGSGANVLTF,TGTGCCAGCAGCCCAAGAGACGGCTCTGGGGCCAACGTCCTGACTTTC
-,many,TRBV12-3/TRBV12-4,TRBJ1-1,CASSLQGSLTEAFF,TGTGCCAGCAGTTTACAGGGGTCTCTCACTGAAGCTTTCTTT
TRBD1,many,TRBV5-1,TRBJ2-7,CASSQGDRVLYEQYF,TGCGCCAGCAGCCAAGGGGACAGGGTGCTCTACGAGCAGTACTTC
TRBD1,once,TRBV6-5,TRBJ1-2,CASSYSPGQGYGYTF,TGTGCCAGCAGTTACTCCCCGGGACAGGGTTATGGCTACACCTTC
-,many,TRBV4-1,TRBJ2-2,CASSQGSGAAGELFF,TGCGCCAGCAGCCAAGGGTCAGGGGCCGCCGGGGAGCTGTTTTTT
TRBD1,many,TRBV24-1,TRBJ1-4,CATSDSTGPNEKLFF,TGTGCCACCAGTGATTCGACAGGGCCTAATGAAAAACTGTTTTTT
-,many,TRBV19,TRBJ1-5,CASSTGRTVSNQPQHF,TGTGCCAGTAGTACCGGCAGGACAGTAAGCAATCAGCCCCAGCATTTT
-,many,TRBV6-1,TRBJ1-1,CAVRGGNTEAFF,TGTGCCGTCAGAGGGGGGAACACTGAAGCTTTCTTT
-,many,TRBV27,TRBJ1-2,CASRTGTYPYGYTF,TGTGCCAGCCGAACAGGGACCTACCCCTATGGCTACACCTTC
-,-,TRBV6-1,TRBJ1-5,CASSRQYNQPQHF,TGTGCCAGCTCTCGACAGTACAATCAGCCCCAGCATTTT
-,many,TRBV6-1,TRBJ2-2,CASSPQGLTSTGELFF,TGTGCCAGCAGCCCACAGGGACTGACGAGCACCGGGGAGCTGTTTTTT
-,many,TRBV20-1,TRBJ1-5,CSAGYGSYQPQHF,TGCAGTGCCGGTTACGGCAGTTACCAGCCCCAGCATTTT
TRBD1,many,TRBV28,TRBJ1-2,CASSPRTGENYGYTF,TGTGCCAGCAGTCCAAGGACAGGGGAGAACTATGGCTACACCTTC
TRBD1,-,TRBV20-1,TRBJ2-7,CSARERTGGRDEQYF,TGCAGTGCTAGAGAGCGGACAGGGGGTCGCGACGAGCAGTACTTC
-,many,TRBV20-1,TRBJ2-7,CSARGTDRGTYEQYF,TGCAGTGCTAGAGGAACCGATCGGGGGACGTACGAGCAGTACTTC
-,many,TRBV6-5,TRBJ2-7,CASSPSRGSYEQYF,TGTGCCAGCAGCCCCAGCAGAGGTTCCTACGAGCAGTACTTC
-,many,TRBV4-1,TRBJ1-1,CASSQESAGRSEKNTEAFF,TGCGCCAGCAGCCAAGAATCGGCAGGGCGGTCGGAGAAGAACACTGAAGCTTTCTTT
-,many,TRBV4-2,TRBJ1-5,CASSQGEGTMREPQHF,TGTGCCAGCAGCCAGGGGGAAGGAACCATGAGGGAGCCCCAGCATTTT
-,many,TRBV6-1,TRBJ1-5,CASSEGWNQPQHF,TGTGCCAGCAGTGAGGGTTGGAATCAGCCCCAGCATTTT
-,many,TRBV5-1,TRBJ2-7,CASSLGSRGAPGEQYF,TGCGCCAGCAGTCTTGGTTCCCGGGGGGCCCCGGGCGAGCAGTACTTC
TRBD1,-,TRBV12-3/TRBV12-4,TRBJ1-5,CASSELQGFSGNQPQHF,TGTGCCAGCAGTGAGCTACAGGGGTTTTCAGGCAATCAGCCCCAGCATTTT
-,many,TRBV29-1,TRBJ2-5,CSVCSGADQETQYF,TGCAGCGTTTGTTCGGGGGCCGACCAAGAGACCCAGTACTTC
-,many,TRBV20-1,TRBJ2-7,CSARRPSVPHEQYF,TGCAGTGCTAGGCGGCCCTCGGTTCCCCACGAGCAGTACTTC
-,few,TRBV18,TRBJ2-5,CASSPGVGGRGQETQYF,TGTGCCAGCTCACCAGGGGTCGGCGGCAGGGGCCAAGAGACCCAGTACTTC
TRBD1,many,TRBV11-2,TRBJ1-5,CASSSARPDRAYQPQHF,TGTGCCAGCAGCTCCGCAAGACCGGACAGGGCATATCAGCCCCAGCATTTT
-,many,TRBV2,TRBJ2-5,CASSATAETQYF,TGTGCCAGCAGTGCGACTGCTGAGACCCAGTACTTC
-,-,TRBV11-2,TRBJ1-1,CASSLRTMNTEAFF,TGTGCCAGCAGCTTGAGGACAATGAACACTGAAGCTTTCTTT
-,many,TRBV11-2,TRBJ1-2,CASSLLGGPSGYTF,TGTGCCAGCAGCTTACTCGGGGGCCCATCAGGCTACACCTTC
TRBD1,many,TRBV13,TRBJ2-7,CASSFLDRAWEQYF,TGTGCCAGCAGCTTCTTGGACAGGGCGTGGGAGCAGTACTTC
-,many,TRBV10-3,TRBJ1-1,CAINTGPREGTEAFF,TGTGCCATCAATACAGGGCCACGCGAAGGTACTGAAGCTTTCTTT
TRBD1,few,TRBV2,TRBJ2-7,CAGSRDRPLNWYF,TGTGCCGGCTCACGGGACAGGCCGCTGAATTGGTACTTC
TRBD2,many,TRBV30,TRBJ2-7,CAWQWGGRISYEQYF,TGTGCCTGGCAATGGGGCGGGAGGATCTCCTACGAGCAGTACTTC
TRBD1,many,TRBV12-3/TRBV12-4,TRBJ2-2,CASSLETGVTGELFF,TGTGCCAGCAGTCTAGAGACAGGGGTCACCGGGGAGCTGTTTTTT
-,many,TRBV4-3,TRBJ1-6,CASSQDTGTESPLHF,TGCGCCAGCAGCCAAGATACAGGGACGGAATCACCCCTCCACTTT
TRBD1,many,TRBV6-2/TRBV6-3,TRBJ1-4,CASSYGGGTAGTRNEKLFF,TGTGCCAGCAGCTATGGGGGTGGGACAGCTGGAACACGGAATGAAAAACTGTTTTTT
-,many,TRBV24-1,TRBJ1-5,CATSDPQGGNQPQHF,TGTGCCACCAGTGATCCCCAGGGAGGAAATCAGCCCCAGCATTTT
TRBD1,-,TRBV12-3/TRBV12-4,TRBJ1-6,CASSLVGGDRNSPLHF,TGTGCCAGCAGTTTAGTTGGAGGGGACAGGAATTCACCCCTCCACTTT
-,many,TRBV9,TRBJ2-7,CASSDAGAAGEQYF,TGTGCCAGCAGCGATGCGGGGGCTGCGGGAGAGCAGTACTTC
-,many,TRBV2,TRBJ1-1,CASSEGTEAFF,TGTGCCAGCAGTGAAGGCACTGAAGCTTTCTTT
-,many,TRBV20-1,TRBJ1-2,CSASPAEGRATEGYTF,TGCAGTGCTAGTCCCGCGGAGGGCAGGGCAACGGAAGGCTACACCTTC
-,-,TRBV7-2,TRBJ2-5,CASSPPLGGTQYF,TGTGCCAGCAGCCCCCCCCTCGGGGGGACCCAGTACTTC
-,-,TRBV28,TRBJ1-2,CASSRRYGYTF,TGTGCCAGCAGTCGCAGATATGGCTACACCTTC
-,many,TRBV4-1,TRBJ2-5,CASSQLNRVPETQYF,TGCGCCAGCAGCCAACTAAACAGGGTCCCCGAGACCCAGTACTTC
-,many,TRBV12-3/TRBV12-4,TRBJ1-3,CASSFSSSGNTIYF,TGTGCCAGCAGTTTTTCCTCTTCTGGAAACACCATATATTTT
TRBD2,-,TRBV11-2,TRBJ2-5,CASSLPSGREETQYF,TGTGCCAGCAGCTTACCGAGCGGGAGGGAAGAGACCCAGTACTTC
-,many,TRBV2,TRBJ2-7,CASSEGPVTYEQYF,TGTGCCAGCAGTGAAGGACCGGTAACCTACGAGCAGTACTTC
TRBD1,many,TRBV20-1,TRBJ2-5,CSASGPGTGIGTQYF,TGCAGTGCTAGTGGGCCCGGGACAGGGATAGGGACCCAGTACTTC
-,many,TRBV2,TRBJ2-7,CATSTEAYEQYF,TGTGCCACCTCGACAGAGGCCTACGAGCAGTACTTC
-,many,TRBV10-3,TRBJ1-1,CAISESELQAFF,TGTGCCATCAGTGAGTCGGAATTGCAAGCTTTCTTT
-,many,TRBV30,TRBJ1-5,CAWALEGNQPQHF,TGTGCCTGGGCCCTGGAAGGGAATCAGCCCCAGCATTTT
-,once,TRBV28,TRBJ1-5,CASSLWSGFSNQPQHF,TGTGCCAGCAGTTTATGGTCCGGGTTCAGCAATCAGCCCCAGCATTTT
-,many,TRBV30,TRBJ1-2,CAWSVRGYGYTF,TGTGCCTGGAGTGTCCGAGGGTATGGCTACACCTTC
TRBD2,many,TRBV4-3,TRBJ2-5,CASSQVWGGGRETQYF,TGCGCCAGCAGCCAAGTTTGGGGGGGGGGACGGGAGACCCAGTACTTC
-,many,TRBV5-1,TRBJ1-3,CASRRQDPGNTIYF,TGCGCCAGCAGGCGGCAGGACCCTGGAAACACCATATATTTT
-,many,TRBV4-1,TRBJ1-2,CASSQGSGVYGYTF,TGCGCCAGCAGCCAAGGAAGCGGAGTATATGGCTACACCTTC
TRBD2,many,TRBV28,TRBJ2-5,CASRRISGAGGETQYF,TGTGCCAGCAGGCGCATAAGCGGGGCGGGGGGAGAGACCCAGTACTTC
TRBD1,many,TRBV4-1,TRBJ2-5,CASSQDTGDGETQYF,TGCGCCAGCAGCCAAGACACAGGGGACGGAGAGACCCAGTACTTC
-,many,TRBV12-3/TRBV12-4,TRBJ1-5,CASSLGVGQPQHF,TGTGCCAGCAGTTTGGGGGTCGGTCAGCCCCAGCATTTT
TRBD1,many,TRBV7-8,TRBJ2-2,CASSPVAGGRNTGELFF,TGTGCCAGCAGCCCTGTGGCAGGGGGCAGGAACACCGGGGAGCTGTTTTTT